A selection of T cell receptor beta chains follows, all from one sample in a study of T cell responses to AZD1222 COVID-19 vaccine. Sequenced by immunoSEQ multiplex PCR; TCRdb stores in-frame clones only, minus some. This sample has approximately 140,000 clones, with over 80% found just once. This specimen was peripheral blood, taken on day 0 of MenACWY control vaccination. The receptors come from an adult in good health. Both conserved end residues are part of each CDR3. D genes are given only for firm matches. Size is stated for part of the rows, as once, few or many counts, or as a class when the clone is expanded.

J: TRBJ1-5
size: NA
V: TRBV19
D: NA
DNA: TGTGCCAGTAGTATTGATACAGCTGTTCAGAGGCCCCAGCATTTT
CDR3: CASSIDTAVQRPQHF

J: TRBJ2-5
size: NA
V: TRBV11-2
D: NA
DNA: TGTGCCAGCAGCTCGTTACAGGGTTTGGAGACCCAGTACTTC
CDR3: CASSSLQGLETQYF

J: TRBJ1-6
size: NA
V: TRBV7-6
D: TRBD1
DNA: TGTGCCAGCAGCTTGGGGCGACAGGGGCGCGAGGGACGGAATTCACCCCTCCACTTT
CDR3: CASSLGRQGREGRNSPLHF

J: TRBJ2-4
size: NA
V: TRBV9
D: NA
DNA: TGTGCCAGCAGCGTAGTGGGTCTAGCCAAAAACATTCAGTACTTC
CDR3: CASSVVGLAKNIQYF

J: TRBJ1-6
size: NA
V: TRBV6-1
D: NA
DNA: TGTGCCAGCAGTGAGGGACGGAGCTCCTATAATTCACCCCTCCACTTT
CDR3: CASSEGRSSYNSPLHF

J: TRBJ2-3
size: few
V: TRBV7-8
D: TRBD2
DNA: TGTGCCAGCAGCTCCACAGCGGGGGTCGGGGCAGATACGCAGTATTTT
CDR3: CASSSTAGVGADTQYF

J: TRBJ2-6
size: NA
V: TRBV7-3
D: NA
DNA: TGTGCCAGCAGCTTAGCCTCTGGGGCCAACGTCCTGACTTTC
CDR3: CASSLASGANVLTF

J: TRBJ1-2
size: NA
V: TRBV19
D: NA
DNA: TGTGCCAGTATCCCTACCGCGGGTAAGAACTATGGCTACACCTTC
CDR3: CASIPTAGKNYGYTF

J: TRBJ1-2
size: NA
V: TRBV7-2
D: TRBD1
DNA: TGTGCCAGCAGCTCCCTTAGTATCAAGACAGGGGGGTACGACTATGGCTACACCTTC
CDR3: CASSSLSIKTGGYDYGYTF

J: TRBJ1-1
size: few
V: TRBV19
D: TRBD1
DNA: TGTGCCAGTAGTATCCCGAGGACAGGGGGGAACACTGAAGCTTTCTTT
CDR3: CASSIPRTGGNTEAFF

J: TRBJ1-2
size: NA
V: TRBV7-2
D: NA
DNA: TGTGCCAGCAGCTCCGCTCAGGGGCTAAGCGACTATGGCTACACCTTC
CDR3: CASSSAQGLSDYGYTF